This TCR beta chain was profiled in a study of T cell changes during pregnancy in multiple sclerosis. Of note for this clone: This CDR3 is also generated by other DNA sequences in the sample.

This table comes from immunoSEQ multiplex PCR, and its TCRdb copy is limited to in-frame clones, with some not included. Of fewer than 40,000 clones in the sample, about 88% were seen once. The CDR3 contains 15 residues. Trimming left V 3 bases short and J 3 bases short, with 15 bases between. Germline loops: CDR1 MNHEY, CDR2 SMNVEV (reference sequence). The genes are TRBV27 and TRBJ2-7; D may be TRBD2 (5 bases). The sequence came from a female donor with multiple sclerosis, enrolled in a pregnancy study. The sequences come from CD8+ T cells from peripheral blood mononuclear cells, collected in the second trimester of pregnancy. The CDR3 region has the DNA TGTGCCAGCAGTTTGAAGGGCTGGGGAGTCTACGAGCAGTACTTC. Amino acids: CASSLKGWGVYEQYF.